Given below is one TCR beta chain in context. Its antigen is not known. The record originates from a study of blood T cells in healthy people across ages. Study-wide background: Capture by template switching was about one barcoded beta molecule per two T cells.

Germline CDR1 reads SGHRS; CDR2 reads YFSETQ. Trimming cost V 4 bases and J 0 bases; bases outside gene matches: 3. The CDR3 is 15 amino acids. Each donor gave about 9.3 milliliters of peripheral blood. Study observations and caveats: Roughly linear age-related decline in beta diversity appeared, significant by age 40.

Alongside a J-beta primer mix, a sample-barcoded 5' primer served in a second PCR lasting 7 to 11 cycles. One entry per CDR3 protein, called by TCRdb with MiXCR from the 5' RACE reads. The top ten clones hold over 30% of a sample with about 640,000 distinct CDR3 sequences, 45% to 65% of them seen once. The sequence derives from a man in his sixties in good health. The genes are TRBV5-1 and TRBJ2-1, with 8 nucleotides matching TRBD2. The source material was blood. CDR3 in DNA: TGCGCCAGCAGCAGAGCGGGGGCCTCCTACAATGAGCAGTTCTTC. Its protein is CASSRAGASYNEQFF.